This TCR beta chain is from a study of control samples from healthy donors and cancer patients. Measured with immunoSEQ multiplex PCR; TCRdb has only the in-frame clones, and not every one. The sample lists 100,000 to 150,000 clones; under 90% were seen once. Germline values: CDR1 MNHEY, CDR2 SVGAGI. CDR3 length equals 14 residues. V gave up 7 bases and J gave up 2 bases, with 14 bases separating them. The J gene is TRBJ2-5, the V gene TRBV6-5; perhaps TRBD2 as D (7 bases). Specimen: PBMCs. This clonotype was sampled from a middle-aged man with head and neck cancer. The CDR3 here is CASTGGQNQETQYF. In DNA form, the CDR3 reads TGTGCCAGCACCGGGGGGCAGAATCAAGAGACCCAGTACTTC.